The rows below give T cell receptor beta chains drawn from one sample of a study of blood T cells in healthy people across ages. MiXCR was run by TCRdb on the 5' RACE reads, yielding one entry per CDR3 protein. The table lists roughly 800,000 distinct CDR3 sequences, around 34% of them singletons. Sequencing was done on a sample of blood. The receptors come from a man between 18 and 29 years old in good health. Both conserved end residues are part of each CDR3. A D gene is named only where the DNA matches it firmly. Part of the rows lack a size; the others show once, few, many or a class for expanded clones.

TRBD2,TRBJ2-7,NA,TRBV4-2,TGTGCCAGCAGCCAAGAACCGGGACTAGCGGGTGACTCCTACGAGCAGTACTTC,CASSQEPGLAGDSYEQYF
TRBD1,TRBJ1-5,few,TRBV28,TGTGCCAGCAGTTTTCCGGGACAGGGGAGAAATCAGCCCCAGCATTTT,CASSFPGQGRNQPQHF
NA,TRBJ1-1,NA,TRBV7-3,TGTGCCAGCAGCTCCCTGGGGACCACTGAAGCTTTCTTT,CASSSLGTTEAFF
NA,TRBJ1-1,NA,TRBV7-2,TGTGCCAGCAGCTCGTTAACTGGGGGCCCTGAAGCTTTCTTT,CASSSLTGGPEAFF
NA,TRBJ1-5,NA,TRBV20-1,TGCAGTGCTAGAGATCCACAGGGTGTTCAGCCCCAGCATTTT,CSARDPQGVQPQHF
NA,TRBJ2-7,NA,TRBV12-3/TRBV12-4,TGTGCCAGCAGTTTCGGGAGACAGGGCCGCGAGCAGTACTTC,CASSFGRQGREQYF
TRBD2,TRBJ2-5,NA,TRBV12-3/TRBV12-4,TGTGCCAGCAGTAAAGCGGGGCCCAGGGAGACCCAGTACTTC,CASSKAGPRETQYF
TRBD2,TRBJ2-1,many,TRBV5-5,TGTGCCAGCAGCTCCACTAGCGGGGGGTCGTTCTTC,CASSSTSGGSFF
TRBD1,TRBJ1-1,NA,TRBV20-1,TGCAGTGCTAGAGTGGCAGGGGGGGTGAACACTGGAGCTTTCTTT,CSARVAGGVNTGAFF
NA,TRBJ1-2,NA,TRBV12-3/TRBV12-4,TGTGCCAGCAGTTCCAACGGCCCGGCGGGTTATGGCTACACCTTC,CASSSNGPAGYGYTF
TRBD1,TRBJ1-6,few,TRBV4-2,TGTGCCAGCAGCCACCCACAGGGGGGTATCGATAATTCACCCCTCCACTTT,CASSHPQGGIDNSPLHF
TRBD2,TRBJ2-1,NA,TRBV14,TGTGCCAGCAGCCAAGATGGGTGGCAAAGCGGGGGCTCCTACAATGAGCAGTTCTTC,CASSQDGWQSGGSYNEQFF
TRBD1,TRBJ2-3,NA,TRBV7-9,TGTGCCAGCAGCTTAGGAACAGGGGAAGCGACAGATACGCAGTATTTT,CASSLGTGEATDTQYF
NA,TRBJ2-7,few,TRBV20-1,TGCAGTGCCCCCCGCGGCCTCTATGAGCAGTACTTC,CSAPRGLYEQYF
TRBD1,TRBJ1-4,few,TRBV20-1,TGCAGTGCTAGGACAGGGTCCAGGGAAAAACTGTTTTTT,CSARTGSREKLFF
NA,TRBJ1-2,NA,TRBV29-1,TGCAGCGTTGGGTATAGGTTCAGGGAAGCGGATGGCTACACCTTC,CSVGYRFREADGYTF
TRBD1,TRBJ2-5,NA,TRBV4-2,TGTGCCAGCAGCCGGAGACAGGGAGCCCAAGAGACCCAGTACTTC,CASSRRQGAQETQYF
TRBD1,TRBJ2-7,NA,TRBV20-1,TGCAGTGCAAGAGGCCTGCGACAGGGGGATTACAATGAGCAGTACTTC,CSARGLRQGDYNEQYF
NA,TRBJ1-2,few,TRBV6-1,TGTGCCAGCAGTGTTGGGAACGACTATGGCTACACCTTC,CASSVGNDYGYTF
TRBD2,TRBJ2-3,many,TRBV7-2,TGTGCCAGCAGCTTAAGACCTAGCGGGGGTCTTAGCACAGATACGCAGTATTTT,CASSLRPSGGLSTDTQYF
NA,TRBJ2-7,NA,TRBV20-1,TGCAGTGCTAGAGATGGGACGGACTCAACGGGGGAGCAGTACTTC,CSARDGTDSTGEQYF
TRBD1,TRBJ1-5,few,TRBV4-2,TGTGCCAGCAGCCAAAAAGTTAACGACAGGGCGAGCAATCAGCCCCAGCATTTT,CASSQKVNDRASNQPQHF
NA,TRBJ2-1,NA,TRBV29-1,TGCAGCGCCAGTCGCTCCGGGCAGGATGAGCAGTTCTTC,CSASRSGQDEQFF
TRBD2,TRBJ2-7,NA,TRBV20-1,TGCAGTGCTAGCCCGTCGACTAGCTCCCTCTACGAGCAGTACTTC,CSASPSTSSLYEQYF
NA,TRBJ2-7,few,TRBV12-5,TGTGCTAGTGGCTTGGACCCGGGGGAGCAGTACTTC,CASGLDPGEQYF
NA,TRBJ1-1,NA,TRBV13,TGTGCCAGCAGCTTAGAGGGCAGGGGTGGGACTGAAGCTTTCTTT,CASSLEGRGGTEAFF
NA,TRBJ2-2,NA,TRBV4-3,TGCGCCAGCAGCCAAGATCTAGTCACCGGGGAGCTGTTTTTT,CASSQDLVTGELFF
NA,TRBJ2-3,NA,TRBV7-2,TGTGCCAGCAGCTTAGGATACCAGGACACAGATACGCAGTATTTT,CASSLGYQDTDTQYF
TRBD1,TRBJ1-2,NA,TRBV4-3,TGCGCCAGCAGCCTTCTTAGCGGTTCGGACAGGGGGTTTCATGGCTACACCTTC,CASSLLSGSDRGFHGYTF
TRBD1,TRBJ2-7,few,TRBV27,TGTGCCAGCAGGAAAGAACGGGACAGTTCCTACGAGCAGTACTTC,CASRKERDSSYEQYF
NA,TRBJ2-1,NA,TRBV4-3,TGCGCCAGCAGCCTCAATGGTGGGGCCAGCTCCTACAATGAGCAGTTCTTC,CASSLNGGASSYNEQFF
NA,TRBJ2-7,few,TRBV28,TGTGCCAGCAGTTTGCAGGTGCGCGAGCAGTACTTC,CASSLQVREQYF
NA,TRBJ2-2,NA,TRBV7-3,TGTGCCAGCAGCTTAAACGGCCCCTTGGTGGCCGGGGAGCTGTTTTTT,CASSLNGPLVAGELFF
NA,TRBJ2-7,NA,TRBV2,TGTGCCAGCAGATCACAACAGCCGACCTTCGGCGAGCAGTACTTC,CASRSQQPTFGEQYF
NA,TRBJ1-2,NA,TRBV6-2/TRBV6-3,TGTGCCAGCAGTTTTGGAGTCTATGGCTACACCTTC,CASSFGVYGYTF
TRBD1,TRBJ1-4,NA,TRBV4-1,TGCGCCAGCAGCCATCGACAGGGCAAAGATGAAAAACTGTTTTTT,CASSHRQGKDEKLFF
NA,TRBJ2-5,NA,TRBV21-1,TGTGCCAGCAGCTCGGGACATCCAATACATAACCAAGAGACCCAGTACTTC,CASSSGHPIHNQETQYF
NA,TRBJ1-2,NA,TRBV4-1,TGCGCCAGCAGCCAAGTGAAAGGGGACTATGGCTACACCTTC,CASSQVKGDYGYTF
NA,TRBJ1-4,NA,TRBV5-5,TGTGCCAGCAGCCCCCTCGGGGTCAGGGGAGAGGAAAAACTGTTTTTT,CASSPLGVRGEEKLFF
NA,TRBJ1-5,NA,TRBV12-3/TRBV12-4,TGTGCCAGCAGTTTTGGTCGAGATCAGCCCCAGCATTTT,CASSFGRDQPQHF
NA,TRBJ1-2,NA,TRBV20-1,TGCAGTGCTAGTCCCACCCCGGCACACGGGGATGGCTACACCTTC,CSASPTPAHGDGYTF
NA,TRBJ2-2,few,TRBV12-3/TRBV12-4,TGTGCCAGCAGGCGGGGAGAAACCGGGGAGCTGTTTTTT,CASRRGETGELFF
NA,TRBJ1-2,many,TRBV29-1,TGCAGCGTTGACTCGGGTGGGGGAAAATATGGCTACACCTTC,CSVDSGGGKYGYTF
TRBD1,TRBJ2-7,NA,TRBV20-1,TGCAGTGCTAGTACCGCTAGGGACAGGGTCCCCAATGAGCAGTACTTC,CSASTARDRVPNEQYF
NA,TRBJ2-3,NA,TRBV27,TGTGCCAGCAGTTTACGGAGGTGGGGCACAGATACGCAGTATTTT,CASSLRRWGTDTQYF